The subject of this entry is one TCR beta chain. Its antigen is currently unknown. This sample stems from a study of cytomegalovirus exposure and HLA in healthy donors. Study information: The early release's HLA-typed donors yielded approximately 82 million unique TCRs. Study results and caveats: Among CMV-associated TCR beta chains, most appeared HLA-restricted in a later analysis.

Primers included in the PCR were 60 Vbeta and 13 Jbeta primers. Only in-frame clones appear in the TCRdb table, and some are missing; sequencing was by immunoSEQ multiplex PCR. The table shows roughly 90,000 clones, with about 68% occurring only once. The receptor was isolated from a man aged 30-40 years in good health and CMV-seropositive. The source material was PBMCs.

CDR3 amino acids: CASSWRGALADPYQETQYF. The CDR3 nucleotides are TGTGCCAGCAGCTGGAGAGGGGCACTAGCGGACCCGTACCAAGAGACCCAGTACTTC. The V and J genes are TRBV5-8 and TRBJ2-5, with TRBD2 matching 8 bases. Per the germline V gene, CDR1 is SGHTS and CDR2 is YDEGEE. The junction had 16 bases not matched to a gene; V was cut back by 3 bases and J by 0 bases. The CDR3 has 19 amino acids.